One sample yielded the 11 T cell receptor beta chains listed below, sequenced in a study of blood T cell repertoires in COVID-19. Repertoires were generated with immunoSEQ multiplex PCR, while TCRdb's copy carries only in-frame clones and drops some. The top ten hold approximately 1.1% of the sample, which has fewer than 200,000 clones, around 85% seen once. Specimen: peripheral blood. Receptors were obtained from a man in his sixties who had recovered from COVID-19.

V gene TRBV11-1 combines with J gene TRBJ2-7, with 11 bases that match TRBD1. The CDR3 sequence is 14 residues long. Germline assignment: CDR1 SGHAT and CDR2 FQDESV (reference sequence). Germline trimming cut 6 bases from V and 4 bases from J; bases unmatched to any gene: 5. The CDR3 DNA is TGTGCCAGCAGAGACGGGACAGGGGGTTACGAGCAGTACTTC. It translates to CASRDGTGGYEQYF.

The chain uses TRBV2 and TRBJ1-4; D remains unclear. CDR3 size: 13 residues. V dropped 4 bases and J dropped 5 bases, with 8 bases sitting between them. Germline CDR1 is SNHLY and CDR2 is FYNNEI. CDR3 protein: CASSGQVNEKLFF. CDR3 nucleotide sequence: TGTGCCAGCAGTGGGCAGGTGAATGAAAAACTGTTTTTT.

This rearrangement joins TRBV27 to TRBJ1-5; no clear D gene. V was cut by 7 bases and J by 0 bases, with 13 bases left in between. Germline V CDR1 and CDR2: MNHEY, SMNVEV (reference sequence). The CDR3 runs to 15 residues. CDR3 in DNA: TGTGCCAGCACCACTTTCGCGGCTAGCAATCAGCCCCAGCATTTT. This gives the protein CASTTFAASNQPQHF.

The table lists this clone with a few counts. CDR3 amino acids: CASNVRDRDFSGANVLTF. CDR3 coding DNA: TGTGCCAGCAACGTTCGGGACAGGGACTTCTCTGGGGCCAACGTCCTGACTTTC. This rearrangement joins TRBV9 to TRBJ2-6; 9 bases map to TRBD1. Germline CDR1 SGDLS, CDR2 YYNGEE. This CDR3 contains 18 residues. V lost 6 bases and J lost 0; bases outside the gene matches: 10.

The chain couples TRBV6-2 or TRBV6-3 to TRBJ1-1; D might be TRBD1 (5 bases). The CDR3 totals 15 residues. V lost 2 bases, J lost 6 bases, and 16 bases lay in between. Germline assignment: CDR1 MNHEY and CDR2 SVGEGT. The CDR3, as DNA: TGTGCCAGCAGTTACCGACCCGGGGGACTCCCTGAAGCTTTCTTT. Translated: CASSYRPGGLPEAFF.

V gene TRBV10-3 combines with J gene TRBJ2-7, with 9 nucleotides matching TRBD1. This CDR3 region has 15 residues. The germline V gene has CDR1 ENHRY and CDR2 SYGVKD. After removal of 4 bases from V and 6 bases from J, the junction contained 10 bases not matched to a gene. CDR3 sequence (DNA): TGTGCCATCAGTGGCGGCCTACAGGGGGCCAGCGAGCAGTACTTC. It translates to CAISGGLQGASEQYF.

The gene calls are TRBV27 and TRBJ1-6; D gene uncertain. The V end lost 4 bases, the J end lost 0 bases, and 4 bases lay between the germline ends. CDR1 is MNHEY and CDR2 is SMNVEV in the germline V gene (reference sequence). The CDR3 loop spans 14 amino acids. CDR3 protein: CASSWSSYNSPLHF. CDR3 in DNA: TGTGCCAGCAGTTGGAGCTCCTATAATTCACCCCTCCACTTT.

The chain combines TRBV7-9 with TRBJ1-1; TRBD1 might be the D (5 bases). Trimming removed 1 base at V and 3 bases at J, with 6 bases between. The CDR3 length is 13 residues. Germline lookup yields CDR1 SEHNR and CDR2 FQNEAQ (reference sequence). CDR3 bases: TGTGCCAGCAGCTTAGGACAGTACACTGAAGCTTTCTTT. Translating it yields CASSLGQYTEAFF.

J is TRBJ2-5 and V is TRBV6-5; TRBD1 is a possible D gene (6 bases). Per the germline V gene, CDR1 is MNHEY and CDR2 is SVGAGI. V was clipped by 5 bases and J by 7 bases, with 17 bases between them. The CDR3 is made up of 14 amino acids. The CDR3 spells CASSKDSVIGTQYF. CDR3 nucleotides: TGTGCCAGCAGTAAGGACAGCGTTATTGGGACCCAGTACTTC.

This clone was detected a few times. This rearrangement joins TRBV19 to TRBJ2-3, with 9 bases fitting TRBD1. V lost 6 bases, J lost 6 bases, and 7 bases stayed unmatched. The CDR3 totals 14 residues. The germline gives CDR1 LNHDA, CDR2 SQIVND (reference sequence). The CDR3 bases are TGTGCCAGTAGGCGCGGGACAGGGTTGGATACGCAGTATTTT. It is translated as CASRRGTGLDTQYF.

This clone has just a few counts. V gene TRBV7-8 combines with J gene TRBJ1-3; 8 nucleotides align to TRBD1. Losses at the gene ends were 5 bases for V and 4 bases for J; bases not matched to a gene: 7. The germline V gene has CDR1 SGHVS and CDR2 FQNEAQ. There are 15 residues in the CDR3. The DNA of the CDR3 is TGTGCCAGCAGCCGGGACAGGAGTGAGGGAAACACCATATATTTT. It specifies CASSRDRSEGNTIYF.